The 19 T cell receptor beta chains below all came from one sample that was sequenced in a study of OX40 agonist ivuxolimab in advanced cancers. Clones were sequenced by immunoSEQ multiplex PCR, and TCRdb holds only the in-frame ones, with some missing. The data contain about 61,000 clones, roughly four fifths of them seen just once; the ten biggest clones take up around 3.3%. The sequencing here drew on CD4+ or CD8+ T cells sorted from blood, taken in a trial of the OX40 agonist ivuxolimab. These TCRs come from an adult with an advanced solid tumor such as melanoma, head and neck, liver or kidney cancer.

A few counts support this clone. The V and J genes are TRBV11-1 and TRBJ2-6; D might be TRBD2 (5 bases). The CDR3 sequence is 15 residues long. CDR1 is SGHAT and CDR2 is FQDESV in the germline V gene (reference sequence). The V end lost 8 bases, the J end lost 4 bases, and 15 bases lay between the germline ends. CDR3 coding DNA: TGTGCCAGCTCGGGGTTCTCTACCGGGGCCAACGTCCTGACTTTC. It specifies CASSGFSTGANVLTF. Full variable domain (missing parts from reference TRBV11-1 and TRBJ2-6): EAEVAQSPRYKITEKSQAVAFWCDPISGHATLYWYRQILGQGPELLVQFQDESVVDDSQLPKDRFSAERLKGVDSTLKIQPAELGDSAMYLCASSGFSTGANVLTFGAGSRLTVL.

This clone is judged medium-sized. This chain uses TRBV6-5 with TRBJ1-6; D not certain. With 2 bases removed from V and 9 bases from J, the gap between germline ends came to 14 bases. The CDR3 contains 15 residues. CDR1 is MNHEY and CDR2 is SVGAGI in the germline V gene. The CDR3 DNA sequence: TGTGCCAGCAGTTACATCGGAGGTGCGGGTTCACCCCTCCACTTT. This translates into CASSYIGGAGSPLHF.

This chain connects TRBV30 to TRBJ1-5; possibly TRBD1 for D (6 bases). V lost 3 bases, J lost 3 bases, and 12 bases lay in between. CDR1 and CDR2 from the germline V gene are GTSNPN and SVGIG (reference sequence). The CDR3 loop spans 14 amino acids. The CDR3 sequence: CAWRSGQYNQPQHF. The CDR3 DNA follows: TGTGCCTGGAGGTCGGGACAATACAATCAGCCCCAGCATTTT. The whole variable domain, filled in from reference TRBV30 and TRBJ1-5, reads SQTIHQWPATLVQPVGSPLSLECTVEGTSNPNLYWYRQAAGRGLQLLFYSVGIGQISSEVPQNLSASRPQDRQFILSSKKLLLSDSGFYLCAWRSGQYNQPQHFGDGTRLSIL.

This chain links TRBV5-1 with TRBJ2-3; 7 positions agree with TRBD2. V shed 1 base and J 3 bases; nucleotides not matched to a gene: 5. CDR3 length: 15 residues. The germline V gene encodes CDR1 SGHRS and CDR2 YFSETQ. The chain's CDR3 is CASSLYLRGTDTQYF. In DNA form, the CDR3 reads TGCGCCAGCAGCTTGTATCTGCGGGGGACAGATACGCAGTATTTT. The variable domain in full, with the rest retrieved from reference TRBV5-1 and TRBJ2-3, is KAGVTQTPRYLIKTRGQQVTLSCSPISGHRSVSWYQQTPGQGLQFLFEYFSETQRNKGNFPGRFSGRQFSNSRSEMNVSTLELGDSALYLCASSLYLRGTDTQYFGPGTRLTVL.

J is TRBJ2-7 and V is TRBV5-1; D uncertain. Germline CDR1 reads SGHRS; CDR2 reads YFSETQ. The germline V and J ends were trimmed by 0 bases and 3 bases, with 7 bases remaining between them. The length of the CDR3 is 13 residues. The CDR3 loop is CASSLAQYYEQYF. CDR3 nucleotide sequence: TGCGCCAGCAGCTTGGCTCAGTACTACGAGCAGTACTTC.

The gene calls are TRBV10-3 and TRBJ2-7; no clear D gene. The CDR3 contains 13 residues. The V end lost 6 bases, the J end lost 5 bases, and 14 bases lay between the germline ends. Germline-derived CDR1 and CDR2 are ENHRY and SYGVKD. CDR3 DNA: TGTGCCATCAGCCCCCTGGGGATAAACGAGCAGTACTTC. This translates into CAISPLGINEQYF.

This chain connects TRBV4-3 to TRBJ2-6; no firm D call. The CDR3 runs 15 residues. Germline values: CDR1 LGHNA, CDR2 YSLEER. The V gene lost 0 bases and the J gene lost 2 bases, with 5 bases spanning the gap. CDR3 nucleotide sequence: TGCGCCAGCAGCCAAGACATGACTGGGGCCAACGTCCTGACTTTC. Translated: CASSQDMTGANVLTF.

This clone was counted only a few times. This chain connects TRBV10-3 to TRBJ1-3, with a possible D match to TRBD1 (5 bases). V lost 6 bases and J 0 bases, leaving 12 bases between the germline ends. The CDR3 extends over 15 amino acids. Germline lookup yields CDR1 ENHRY and CDR2 SYGVKD. As DNA, the CDR3 is TGTGCCATCAGGTCCGGGACGGGCTCTGGAAACACCATATATTTT. This translates into CAIRSGTGSGNTIYF.

V usage is TRBV6-1 and J usage is TRBJ1-1; a weak D match, TRBD1 (6 bases). V lost 8 bases to trimming and J lost 3 bases, with 19 bases between them. CDR3 length: 15 amino acids. Germline loops: CDR1 MNHNS, CDR2 SASEGT. In nucleotides, the CDR3 is TGTGCCAGCGTCATCGCCGGGACATGGGACACTGAAGCTTTCTTT. This translates into CASVIAGTWDTEAFF.

V gene TRBV4-2 combines with J gene TRBJ2-1, with D possibly matching TRBD2 (5 bases). CDR3 length: 16 amino acids. Trimming took 0 bases from V and 0 from J, leaving 9 bases between them. Germline CDR1 and CDR2: LGHNA and YNFKEQ. The CDR3 region is CASSQDQAASYNEQFF. For the CDR3, the DNA is TGTGCCAGCAGCCAAGATCAAGCGGCCTCCTACAATGAGCAGTTCTTC.

The chain uses TRBV19 and TRBJ2-5; maybe TRBD1 (6 bases). The V end lost 3 bases, the J end lost 5 bases, and 10 bases lay between the germline ends. Germline-derived CDR1 and CDR2 are LNHDA and SQIVND (reference sequence). The CDR3 is 13 amino acids. Here the CDR3 DNA reads TGTGCCAGTAGTATCACAGGGACGGAGACCCAGTACTTC. It yields the protein CASSITGTETQYF. Drawing the rest from reference TRBV19 and TRBJ2-5, the complete variable domain is DGGITQSPKYLFRKEGQNVTLSCEQNLNHDAMYWYRQDPGQGLRLIYYSQIVNDFQKGDIAEGYSVSREKKESFPLTVTSAQKNPTAFYLCASSITGTETQYFGPGTRLLVL.

The chain recombines TRBV5-6 with TRBJ2-1, with D possibly being TRBD2 (5 bases). V lost 0 bases to trimming and J lost 6 bases, with 10 bases between them. The CDR3 runs to 14 residues. Germline assignment: CDR1 SGHDT and CDR2 YYEEEE. The CDR3: CASSLAGSRNEQFF. DNA of the CDR3: TGTGCCAGCAGCTTGGCGGGGAGCCGCAATGAGCAGTTCTTC.

Worth noting for this clone: A read error may produce the germline difference seen at one junction end. The chain recombines TRBV7-8 with TRBJ2-7, with D perhaps matching TRBD1 (6 bases). This CDR3 has 12 amino acids. Per germline, CDR1 SGHVS and CDR2 FQNEAQ. The CDR3 DNA is TGTGCCAGCAGCTTAGTGGGTGGGACATTTGGGTTC. This codes for CASSLVGGTFGF.

In this sample, this clone turned up once. The rearrangement joins TRBV5-6 to TRBJ2-2; TRBD2 aligns across 10 bases. CDR3 length equals 15 residues. The V segment lost 4 bases and the J segment 7 bases; nucleotides outside the gene matches: 7. Germline V lookup: CDR1 SGHDT, CDR2 YYEEEE. The CDR3: CASSPSGGAGGELFF. CDR3 coding DNA: TGTGCCAGCAGCCCCAGCGGGGGGGCCGGCGGGGAGCTGTTTTTT.

This clone was detected once. The DNA of the CDR3 is TGTGCCAGCAGTCTCCGAAGTCAGGGGGCAGCTAACTATGGCTACACCTTC. Translation gives CASSLRSQGAANYGYTF. The gene calls are TRBV27 and TRBJ1-2; 8 nucleotides agree with TRBD1. After removal of 5 bases from V and 0 bases from J, the junction contained 11 bases not matched to a gene. This CDR3 comprises 17 residues. The germline V gene has CDR1 MNHEY and CDR2 SMNVEV (reference sequence).

J is TRBJ2-3 and V is TRBV18, with TRBD2 matching 15 bases. This CDR3 spans 16 amino acids. With 3 bases clipped from V and 6 bases from J, the junction kept 4 bases outside the gene matches. Germline lookup yields CDR1 KGHSH and CDR2 LQKENI. The CDR3 region has the DNA TGTGCCAGCTCACCGGGACTAGCGGGGGGCATGGATACGCAGTATTTT. Encoded protein: CASSPGLAGGMDTQYF.

This clone was counted once. The chain recombines TRBV2 with TRBJ1-5; D gene uncertain. This CDR3 spans 12 amino acids. The germline V gene encodes CDR1 SNHLY and CDR2 FYNNEI. V was pared by 2 bases and J by 8 bases, with 7 bases between. The CDR3 DNA reads TGTGCCAGCAGTGAAAAAAGGGAGCCCCAGCATTTT. Its protein is CASSEKREPQHF.

The rearrangement links TRBV18 to TRBJ1-2, with D hard to call. Germline V gives CDR1 KGHSH, CDR2 LQKENI. The V end lost 3 bases, the J end lost 8 bases, and 16 bases lay between the germline ends. There are 14 residues in the CDR3. The CDR3: CASSPPVGMEGYTF. The CDR3, as DNA: TGTGCCAGCTCACCCCCGGTGGGAATGGAGGGCTACACCTTC.

In the case of this clone: The same CDR3 can be traced to other DNA sequences in this sample. The gene calls are TRBV5-1 and TRBJ2-3; no clear D gene. Germline CDR1 SGHRS, CDR2 YFSETQ. Trimming took off 5 bases at V and 0 bases at J, with 7 bases between the two ends. The CDR3 is 13 residues long. The CDR3 DNA reads TGCGCCAGCAGTCCCGGCAGCACAGATACGCAGTATTTT. This gives the protein CASSPGSTDTQYF.